The T cell receptor beta chain described here comes from a study of blood T cell repertoires in COVID-19 (TCRdb year 2020). Some background on the complete study: Collaborator samples came from the United States, Italy and Spain and covered acute and convalescent phases of COVID-19. The material from the prospective study consisted of cDNA or gDNA derived from T cells, B-cell-depleted T cells, or PBMCs. Subjects who had been exposed to COVID-19, were actively infected with it, or had recovered from it provided the deeply sampled blood TCRbeta repertoires that made up the dataset. A freely available public database, intended as a resource for researchers studying the immune response to SARS-CoV-2, is where the repertoires were released. The samples were drawn from two sources: the first 160 participants of the ongoing ImmuneRACE study, and 950 to 1,500 subjects contributed by 6 global collaborators. Sample metadata almost always included a de-identified subject ID, COVID-19 status, age in years and sex. HLA class I and class II types, where available, came from metadata supplied by the sample provider rather than from assay-based typing.

The study at large found these results: Clinical and demographic metadata were provided uncurated, with the amount varying by source and participant.

Each collaborating institution followed its own protocols to collect whole blood in K2EDTA tubes. For TCRbeta analysis, collaborators shipped samples in one of three forms: frozen whole blood, isolated PBMCs, or DNA extracted from either of those sample types. About this clone itself: The clone's antigen remains unknown. The input lacks base qualities; no much larger clone sits a single base away.

The immunoSEQ Assay, a bias-controlled multiplex PCR, was used to amplify TCRbeta CDR3 regions from genomic DNA. The published analysis was carried out like this. The number of nucleated cells in each sample was estimated by amplification of reference gene primers within the assay. Sequence reads were collapsed and filtered to measure the absolute abundance of every unique TCRbeta CDR3 rearrangement. For each sample, productive Simpson clonality was calculated as the square root of Simpson's diversity index across productive rearrangements. What TCRdb holds here is the immuneACCESS table cut down to in-frame rearrangements. Part of the clones is not present; checked against another copy, under half of the missing clones reflect an unresolved V gene, and the others are unexplained. The D gene and trimming were derived from the DNA, and the V and J assignments and clone size from that table. This sample lists about 120,000 clones; approximately 85% were detected once. The biggest ten clones account for about 12% of the sample.

From a lookup of the germline V gene, CDR1 and CDR2 are SQVTM and ANQGSEA. Including cysteine and phenylalanine, the CDR3 has 14 amino acids. The sequence is cut down to CDR3 DNA, 42 bases in frame from base 1. Deletion took 5 bases off V and 0 bases off J, with a span of 10 bases between the germline ends. The chain is assembled from TRBV29-1 and TRBJ2-2; no D gene is confidently identified. This clonotype was obtained from a human donor in a cohort sampled during active COVID-19. The sample taken for sequencing was peripheral blood. The CDR3 region reads CSVKGPSNTGELFF. The sequenced DNA is TGCAGCGTTAAAGGGCCCTCGAACACCGGGGAGCTGTTTTTT.